The source of this T cell receptor (beta chain) is a study of T cells after posttransplantation cyclophosphamide. General study findings and limits: Blood and skin or GI T cell repertoires showed limited TRB overlap. TRB clonality was highly associated with recipient CMV seropositivity and reactivation. Donor CD8+ memory clones often dominated recipient blood repertoires at later times.

This clone showed up just once. Antigen specificity is unknown. Method: immunoSEQ multiplex PCR; TCRdb's copy keeps in-frame clones and lacks some. This table holds 66,000 or so clones, around 93% found once. CDR3 length: 16 residues. Per germline, CDR1 SGHAT and CDR2 FQNNGV. V shed 0 bases and J 4 bases; nucleotides not matched to a gene: 5. Sequenced input: PBMCs. The clonotype comes from a woman in her twenties or thirties in good health and a related stem cell transplant donor. This chain joins TRBV11-2 and TRBJ2-2; 7 bases map to TRBD2. CDR3 in amino acids: CASSLEGSSGTGELFF. CDR3 DNA sequence: TGTGCCAGCAGCTTAGAGGGGTCTAGCGGCACCGGGGAGCTGTTTTTT.